What follows is one T cell receptor (beta chain) and its context. The antigen is undetermined. The sample is drawn from a study of beta chain features in type 1 diabetes. All of the isolated RNA was reverse transcribed, so expressed TCRB transcripts were sequenced. The assay was immunoSEQ multiplex PCR, and TCRdb's table has in-frame clones only and misses some. The sample holds some 330,000 clones, roughly 12% seen once. This CDR3 region has 15 residues. Germline loops: CDR1 MNHNS, CDR2 SASEGT. Losses at the gene ends were 6 bases for V and 2 bases for J; bases not matched to a gene: 4. Regarding the study as a whole: A possible short-template PCR bias applies equally to patients and controls. Shorter TCRB CDR3s, moderately but significantly so, marked every one of the four CD4+ subsets in Type 1 diabetes patients. Possibly, sequencing cDNA over-represented cells that had high TCR expression levels.

This chain links TRBV6-1 with TRBJ2-2, with 9 bases that match TRBD1. The clonotype was recovered from a woman under 30 with type 1 diabetes. The sample taken for sequencing was naive CD4+ T cells from blood. CDR3 region: CASSRDRVNTGELFF. The DNA for the CDR3 is TGTGCCAGCAGCAGGGACAGGGTAAACACCGGGGAGCTGTTTTTT.